Below, 27 T cell receptor beta chains from the same sample are listed, as sequenced in a study of blood T cell repertoires in COVID-19. Some clones are missing from TCRdb's copy, which holds only in-frame ones; the method was immunoSEQ multiplex PCR. The profile covers 55,000 to 70,000 clones, with approximately 90% appearing a single time and 7.5% to 9.5% taken by the ten largest. The specimen sequenced was peripheral blood. Receptors were obtained from a woman aged 70 to 79 with active COVID-19.

In nucleotides, the CDR3 is TGTGCCAGCAGTCTCCCTGAGGGCACTGAAGCTTTCTTT. Translation: CASSLPEGTEAFF. The V gene is TRBV6-5, the J gene TRBJ1-1; D is undetermined. Germline assignment: CDR1 MNHEY and CDR2 SVGAGI. The CDR3 sequence is 13 residues long. Trimming took off 5 bases at V and 4 bases at J, with 11 bases between the two ends.

J is TRBJ1-1 and V is TRBV7-3, with a tentative D call TRBD1 (5 bases). Germline CDR1 is SGHTA and CDR2 is FQGTGA. The CDR3 is 13 amino acids. The V and J ends lost 3 bases and 1 base respectively, with 6 bases between them. The CDR3 DNA is TGTGCCAGCAGCTTTCAGGGGAACACTGAAGCTTTCTTT. It yields the protein CASSFQGNTEAFF.

The J gene is TRBJ1-2, the V gene TRBV3-1 (or the pseudogene TRBV3-2), with 8 bases fitting TRBD1. The CDR3 sequence is 14 residues long. The V gene end was trimmed by 2 bases and the J gene end by 4 bases; junction bases not matched to a gene: 3. The germline V gene has CDR1 LGHDT and CDR2 YNNKEL (reference sequence). The CDR3 coding sequence is TGTGCCAGCAGCCAACAGGGGGCCGGCTATGGCTACACCTTC. Translation gives CASSQQGAGYGYTF.

The genes are TRBV7-3 and TRBJ1-6, with TRBD1 identical over 9 bases. Unmatched junction bases numbered 4, after V lost 2 bases and J lost 5 bases. The length of the CDR3 is 16 residues. Germline lookup yields CDR1 SGHTA and CDR2 FQGTGA. CDR3 DNA: TGTGCCAGCAGCTTACTCGGACAGGGGAATAATTCACCCCTCCACTTT. It specifies CASSLLGQGNNSPLHF. The full variable domain, its missing parts supplied by reference TRBV7-3 and TRBJ1-6, is GAGVSQTPSNKVTEKGKYVELRCDPISGHTALYWYRQSLGQGPEFLIYFQGTGAADDSGLPNDRFFAVRPEGSVSTLKIQRTERGDSAVYLCASSLLGQGNNSPLHFGNGTRLTVT.

This clone was observed once. The rearrangement links TRBV28 to TRBJ2-2; 7 positions match TRBD1. The CDR3 runs to 15 residues. Germline lookup yields CDR1 MDHEN and CDR2 SYDVKM. The V segment lost 8 bases and the J segment 3 bases; nucleotides outside the gene matches: 9. The CDR3 bases are TGTGCCAGCTCGTCAGGGACAGTCGACACCGGGGAGCTGTTTTTT. Translation: CASSSGTVDTGELFF.

This clone was detected only once. The chain recombines TRBV7-9 with TRBJ2-7, with D maybe TRBD2 (5 bases). CDR1 is SEHNR, CDR2 FQNEAQ, per germline (reference sequence). Trimming shortened V by 5 bases and J by 3 bases, and 14 bases separated the two germline ends. CDR3 length: 14 residues. The CDR3 here is CASSRLSMNYEQYF. CDR3 bases: TGTGCCAGCAGCCGACTATCCATGAACTACGAGCAGTACTTC.

This chain connects TRBV6-4 to TRBJ2-3, with D tentatively TRBD2 (6 bases). Trimming removed 6 bases from V and 3 bases from J, with 10 bases in between. This CDR3 is 13 amino acids long. The germline V gene encodes CDR1 MRHNA and CDR2 SNTAGT. The CDR3 DNA reads TGTGCCAGCAGCCGGGAGCTGACAGATACGCAGTATTTT. Translated, it gives CASSRELTDTQYF.

The chain has TRBV4-2 and TRBJ2-1; TRBD2 aligns across 9 bases. Per germline, CDR1 LGHNA and CDR2 YNFKEQ. Trimming at V came to 1 base and at J to 0 bases, leaving 7 bases not matched to a gene. This CDR3 comprises 18 residues. CDR3 bases: TGTGCCAGCAGCCAAGGTAGCGGGAGTGGCAGCTCCTACAATGAGCAGTTCTTC. It yields the protein CASSQGSGSGSSYNEQFF.

The chain is built from TRBV7-3 and TRBJ2-1; 10 bases are shared with TRBD2. With V trimmed by 3 bases and J by 8 bases, 4 bases remained unmatched. The CDR3 sequence is 14 residues long. Germline values: CDR1 SGHTA, CDR2 FQGTGA. The CDR3 loop reads CASSLTTSGYEQFF. The CDR3 nucleotides read TGTGCCAGCAGCTTGACGACTAGCGGGTATGAGCAGTTCTTC.

This rearrangement joins TRBV12-3 or TRBV12-4 to TRBJ1-1; 7 nucleotides line up with TRBD1. This CDR3 is 13 amino acids long. Trimming at V came to 5 bases and at J to 5 bases, leaving 5 bases not matched to a gene. DNA of the CDR3: TGTGCCAGCAGTATGACAGGGAGGACTGAAGCTTTCTTT. Translating gives CASSMTGRTEAFF.

CDR3 sequence (DNA): TGTGCCAGCAGCTTACGTTCAACAGGGGGAGGCACTGAAGCTTTCTTT. Amino acids: CASSLRSTGGGTEAFF. The rearrangement uses TRBV7-9 and TRBJ1-1, with 8 bases lining up with TRBD1. The CDR3 is 16 residues long. Germline V gene data show CDR1 as SEHNR and CDR2 as FQNEAQ (reference sequence). V shed 2 bases, J shed 4 bases, and the junction held 9 bases outside the gene matches.

The V and J genes are TRBV25-1 and TRBJ1-1; D is perhaps TRBD1 (5 bases). Germline lookup yields CDR1 MGHDK and CDR2 SYGVNS. The CDR3 spans 14 residues. Trimming shortened V by 5 bases and J by 5 bases, and 15 bases separated the two germline ends. CDR3 bases: TGTGCCAGCAGTCCGGATTGGGGCGGAACTGAAGCTTTCTTT. This codes for CASSPDWGGTEAFF.

This chain uses TRBV4-1 with TRBJ1-4; D might be TRBD1 (5 bases). V lost 1 base and J lost 3, with 6 bases in between. Per the germline V gene, CDR1 is MGHRA and CDR2 is YSYEKL. The CDR3 sequence is 14 residues long. The CDR3 DNA reads as TGCGCCAGCAGCCAAGGACAGTCTAATGAAAAACTGTTTTTT. It specifies CASSQGQSNEKLFF.

V gene TRBV2 combines with J gene TRBJ2-4; the D gene is possibly TRBD1 (7 bases). Germline V gene sequence: CDR1 SNHLY, CDR2 FYNNEI. Trimming removed 2 bases from V and 7 bases from J, with 15 bases in between. There are 15 residues in the CDR3. The CDR3 sequence is CASSERQGGVNIQYF. The CDR3 DNA reads as TGTGCCAGCAGTGAACGGCAGGGGGGCGTGAACATTCAGTACTTC. The whole variable domain, filled in from reference TRBV2 and TRBJ2-4, reads EPEVTQTPSHQVTQMGQEVILRCVPISNHLYFYWYRQILGQKVEFLVSFYNNEISEKSEIFDDQFSVERPDGSNFTLKIRSTKLEDSAMYFCASSERQGGVNIQYFGAGTRLSVL.

CDR3: CASSIDLGQGADTQYF. DNA of the CDR3: TGTGCCAGTAGTATAGACCTCGGACAGGGGGCAGATACGCAGTATTTT. The chain couples TRBV19 to TRBJ2-3; 10 bases agree with TRBD1. The V gene's germline CDR1 is LNHDA and CDR2 SQIVND (reference sequence). The CDR3 sequence is 16 residues long. J gave up 4 bases and V 0 bases, and 4 bases lay outside the gene matches.

This chain connects TRBV5-5 to TRBJ2-1, with D unresolved. V was cut by 0 bases and J by 6 bases, with 4 bases left in between. This CDR3 comprises 12 residues. The germline gives CDR1 SGHKS, CDR2 YYEKEE (reference sequence). The DNA for the CDR3 is TGTGCCAGCAGCTTGGGTATCAATGAGCAGTTCTTC. Translated: CASSLGINEQFF.

This clone was picked up one time. The rearrangement uses TRBV6-2 or TRBV6-3 and TRBJ2-7, with 8 nucleotides matching TRBD2. Germline CDR1 and CDR2: MNHEY and SVGEGT. The CDR3 sequence is 13 residues long. V lost 3 bases and J lost 9; bases outside the gene matches: 7. CDR3 in DNA: TGTGCCAGCAGTTATGTGCGGGAGGATGGGCAGTACTTC. Translating it yields CASSYVREDGQYF.

This clone was observed a few times. This sequence joins TRBV5-1 and TRBJ2-7; 7 bases are a match to TRBD2. The trim removed 4 bases at V and 7 bases at J, leaving 14 bases unmatched. This CDR3 spans 15 amino acids. Germline loops: CDR1 SGHRS, CDR2 YFSETQ. The DNA for the CDR3 is TGCGCCAGCAGCCGGGACGGGGCTAGCGGTAAGGAGCAGTACTTC. This codes for CASSRDGASGKEQYF.

This chain joins TRBV2 and TRBJ1-1; D is ambiguous. The CDR3 loop spans 12 amino acids. V was cut by 6 bases and J by 2 bases, with 7 bases left in between. Germline V gives CDR1 SNHLY, CDR2 FYNNEI. CDR3 nucleotide sequence: TGTGCCAGCAGCCCCTCCAACACTGAAGCTTTCTTT. It is translated as CASSPSNTEAFF.

The table lists this clone with a count of one. The CDR3 DNA sequence: TGTGCCAGCAGCCCGGGACTAGCGGGAGTTACGCAGTATTTT. Translating it yields CASSPGLAGVTQYF. The chain combines TRBV7-9 with TRBJ2-3; 14 nucleotides match TRBD2. V was clipped by 5 bases and J by 8 bases; unmatched bases: 3. The CDR3 runs 14 residues. CDR1 and CDR2 (germline): SEHNR, FQNEAQ (reference sequence).

The chain is built from TRBV6-2 or TRBV6-3 and TRBJ1-2; 10 bases match TRBD1. The CDR3 loop spans 16 amino acids. Trimming removed 4 bases from V and 6 bases from J; junction bases left unmatched: 11. Germline assignment: CDR1 MNHEY and CDR2 SVGEGT. CDR3 coding DNA: TGTGCCAGCAGTTCCGGCGGACAGGGGGAAATCCATGGCTACACCTTC. Protein product: CASSSGGQGEIHGYTF.

The chain employs TRBV9 and TRBJ2-7; 10 positions agree with TRBD1. Germline CDR1 SGDLS, CDR2 YYNGEE. The V gene end was trimmed by 4 bases and the J gene end by 3 bases; junction bases not matched to a gene: 7. The CDR3 has 15 residues. The CDR3 is CASSLGTGEGYEQYF. In DNA form, the CDR3 reads TGTGCCAGCAGCCTTGGGACAGGGGAGGGCTACGAGCAGTACTTC. Filled out from reference TRBV9 and TRBJ2-7, the complete variable domain reads DSGVTQTPKHLITATGQRVTLRCSPRSGDLSVYWYQQSLDQGLQFLIQYYNGEERAKGNILERFSAQQFPDLHSELNLSSLELGDSALYFCASSLGTGEGYEQYFGPGTRLTVT.

This clone was detected only once. V gene TRBV6-5 combines with J gene TRBJ1-6; 7 positions agree with TRBD1. The CDR3 sequence is 13 residues long. Trimming at V came to 6 bases and at J to 12 bases, leaving 8 bases not matched to a gene. Germline assignment: CDR1 MNHEY and CDR2 SVGAGI. The CDR3 loop reads CASRGDSLVPLHF. As DNA, the CDR3 is TGTGCCAGCAGAGGGGACAGTCTCGTACCCCTCCACTTT.

The chain couples TRBV3-1 (or the pseudogene TRBV3-2) to TRBJ2-5, with D unclear. CDR1 LGHDT and CDR2 YNNKEL come from the germline V gene (reference sequence). The CDR3 spans 12 residues. Trimming left V 3 bases short and J 2 bases short, with 4 bases between. As DNA, the CDR3 is TGTGCCAGCAGCCAGTTACAAGAGACCCAGTACTTC. Protein sequence: CASSQLQETQYF.

Turning to this clone: A read error may account for a junction end that differs from germline. The V and J genes are TRBV7-7 and TRBJ2-2; TRBD2 is a possible D gene (6 bases). Germline values: CDR1 SSHAT, CDR2 FNYEAQ (reference sequence). The CDR3 is 15 amino acids. The chain's CDR3 is CASSLTGVGTGELFF. CDR3 sequence (DNA): TGTGCTAGCAGCTTAACGGGAGTGGGCACCGGGGAGCTGTTTTTT.

The chain combines TRBV4-2 with TRBJ2-1, with TRBD2 matching 9 bases. The CDR3 has 17 residues. The germline CDR1 and CDR2 sequences are LGHNA and YNFKEQ. V lost 4 bases and J lost 6; bases outside the gene matches: 13. DNA of the CDR3: TGTGCCAGCAGCCCCTTGGGGGCGGGAGGGTTCACCAATGAGCAGTTCTTC. It translates to CASSPLGAGGFTNEQFF.

The J gene is TRBJ1-5, the V gene TRBV4-1; unclear D gene. The CDR3 consists of 14 residues. The germline V gene has CDR1 MGHRA and CDR2 YSYEKL. V was cut by 3 bases and J by 7 bases, with 13 bases left in between. The CDR3 DNA is TGCGCCAGCAGCCATCATAGTAGCGGGCAGCCCCAGCATTTT. Translating gives CASSHHSSGQPQHF.